Listed below are T cell receptor beta chains from one sample, sequenced in a study of CD8+ T cells in alopecia areata. The data were produced by immunoSEQ multiplex PCR, yet TCRdb's version contains in-frame clones alone and is incomplete. Counted here are approximately 30,000 clones, roughly 53% occurring once; the ten biggest clones make up around two fifths. The sequenced sample consisted of NKG2D-high CD8+ T cells sorted from blood. The receptors were gathered from a human donor with alopecia areata. Both conserved end residues are part of each CDR3. D genes are given only for firm matches. Size values are once, few and many counts, or a class for expanded clones, and some rows have none.

J	size	V	D	CDR3	DNA
TRBJ2-7	NA	TRBV27	NA	CASSFIGTGFSNYEQYF	TGTGCCAGCAGTTTTATTGGGACTGGATTCTCCAACTACGAGCAGTACTTC
TRBJ2-7	few	TRBV29-1	NA	CSVEVGTSTYEQYF	TGCAGCGTTGAAGTTGGGACCTCAACCTACGAGCAGTACTTC
TRBJ2-5	NA	TRBV7-9	NA	CASSLVAAKETQYF	TGTGCCAGCAGCCTAGTGGCAGCGAAGGAGACCCAGTACTTC
TRBJ2-1	NA	TRBV20-1	TRBD2	CSAGRDNEQFF	TGCAGTGCTGGGAGGGACAATGAGCAGTTCTTC
TRBJ2-2	NA	TRBV27	NA	CASSFLPGNTGELFF	TGTGCCAGCAGTTTCCTTCCGGGGAACACCGGGGAGCTGTTTTTT
TRBJ1-5	NA	TRBV7-9	NA	CASSSWDQPQHF	TGTGCCAGCAGTTCGTGGGATCAGCCCCAGCATTTT
TRBJ2-7	NA	TRBV27	TRBD1	CASSLSGTGAYEQYF	TGTGCCAGCAGTTTATCCGGGACAGGTGCCTACGAGCAGTACTTC
TRBJ2-1	many	TRBV7-9	NA	CASSLINEQFF	TGTGCCAGCAGCCTAATCAATGAGCAGTTCTTC
TRBJ2-6	NA	TRBV5-6	NA	CASSSDGAVASGAKVLTF	TGTGCCAGCAGCTCGGACGGAGCTGTGGCGTCTGGGGCCAAAGTCCTGACTTTC
TRBJ2-5	few	TRBV9	TRBD2	CASSLSGGVQETQYF	TGTGCCAGCAGCCTTAGCGGGGGAGTCCAAGAGACCCAGTACTTC
TRBJ2-5	NA	TRBV18	NA	CASAPSSDGPETQYF	TGTGCCAGCGCACCGTCTAGCGACGGCCCAGAGACCCAGTACTTC